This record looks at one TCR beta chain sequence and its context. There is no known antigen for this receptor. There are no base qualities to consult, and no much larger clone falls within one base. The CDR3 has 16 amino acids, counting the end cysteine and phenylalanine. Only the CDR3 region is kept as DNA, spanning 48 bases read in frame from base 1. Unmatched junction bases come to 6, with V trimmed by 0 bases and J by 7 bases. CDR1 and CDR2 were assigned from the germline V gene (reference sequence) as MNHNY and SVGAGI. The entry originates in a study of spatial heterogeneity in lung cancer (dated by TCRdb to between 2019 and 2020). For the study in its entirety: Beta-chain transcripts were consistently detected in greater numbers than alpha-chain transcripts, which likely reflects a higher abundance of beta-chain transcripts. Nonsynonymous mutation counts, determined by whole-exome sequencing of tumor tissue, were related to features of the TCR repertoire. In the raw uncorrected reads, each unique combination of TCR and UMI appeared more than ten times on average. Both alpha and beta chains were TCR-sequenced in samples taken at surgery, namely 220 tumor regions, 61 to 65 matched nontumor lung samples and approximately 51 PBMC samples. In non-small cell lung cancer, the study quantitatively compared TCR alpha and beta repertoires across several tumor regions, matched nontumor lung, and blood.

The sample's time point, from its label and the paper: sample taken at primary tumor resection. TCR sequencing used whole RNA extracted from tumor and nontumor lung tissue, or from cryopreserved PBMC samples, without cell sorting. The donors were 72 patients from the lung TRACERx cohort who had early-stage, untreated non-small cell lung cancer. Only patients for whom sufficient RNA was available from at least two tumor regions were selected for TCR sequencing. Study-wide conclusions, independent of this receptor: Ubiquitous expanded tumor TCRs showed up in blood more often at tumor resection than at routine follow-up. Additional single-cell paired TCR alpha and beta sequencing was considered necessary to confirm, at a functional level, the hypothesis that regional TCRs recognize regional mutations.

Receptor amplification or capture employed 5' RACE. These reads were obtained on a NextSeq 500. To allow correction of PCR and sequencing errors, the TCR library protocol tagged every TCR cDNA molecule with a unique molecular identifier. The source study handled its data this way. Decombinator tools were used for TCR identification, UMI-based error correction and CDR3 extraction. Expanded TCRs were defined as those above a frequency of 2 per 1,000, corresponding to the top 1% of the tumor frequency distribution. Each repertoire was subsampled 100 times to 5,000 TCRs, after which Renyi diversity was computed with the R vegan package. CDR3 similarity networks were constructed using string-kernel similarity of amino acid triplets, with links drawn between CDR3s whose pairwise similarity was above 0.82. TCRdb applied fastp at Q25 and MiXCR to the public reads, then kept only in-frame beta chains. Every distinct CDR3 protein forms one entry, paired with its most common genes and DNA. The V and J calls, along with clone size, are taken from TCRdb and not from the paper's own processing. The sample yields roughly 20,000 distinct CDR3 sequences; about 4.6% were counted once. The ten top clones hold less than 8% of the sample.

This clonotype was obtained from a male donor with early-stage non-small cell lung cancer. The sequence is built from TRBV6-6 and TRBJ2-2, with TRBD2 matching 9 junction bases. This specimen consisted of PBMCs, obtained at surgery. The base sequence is TGTGCCAGCAGTTACTCTCGCGGGGGGGCTGGCGGGGAGCTGTTTTTT. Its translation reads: CASSYSRGGAGGELFF.